This T cell receptor beta chain comes out of a study of blood T cell repertoires in COVID-19. The data were produced by immunoSEQ multiplex PCR, yet TCRdb's version contains in-frame clones alone and is incomplete. The table includes about 270,000 clones, 85% to 90% detected once. Cohort placement rested on clinical history that participants reported themselves. V lost 7 bases and J 0 bases, leaving 9 bases between the germline ends. CDR3 length equals 13 residues. The germline V gene has CDR1 SNHLY and CDR2 FYNNEI. V gene TRBV2 combines with J gene TRBJ1-1; D remains unclear. The source is a man aged 18 to 29 who had recovered from COVID-19. The sequenced sample consisted of PBMCs or T cells enriched from blood (not recorded which). The CDR3 reads CASTQTMNTEAFF. CDR3 DNA: TGTGCCAGCACCCAGACAATGAACACTGAAGCTTTCTTT.